A single sample is the source of the 7 T cell receptor beta chains below, sequenced in a study of early stage breast cancer tumors. Sequenced by immunoSEQ multiplex PCR; TCRdb stores in-frame clones only, minus some. Here the sample spans some 32,000 clones, 74% being singletons. Sample: breast tumor tissue. These TCRs come from a person aged 25 to 45 with breast cancer.

The chain uses TRBV2 and TRBJ1-2; 11 positions match TRBD1. CDR1 is SNHLY and CDR2 is FYNNEI in the germline V gene. The CDR3 spans 16 residues. The J segment lost 4 bases and the V segment lost 7 bases, leaving 11 bases of the junction unmatched. CDR3 region: CASTLGRDRGGYGYTF. The CDR3 DNA follows: TGTGCCAGCACTCTCGGCCGGGACAGGGGGGGCTATGGCTACACCTTC.

V gene TRBV7-2 combines with J gene TRBJ1-1; D is ambiguous. In germline, CDR1 is SGHTA, CDR2 FQGNSA. The CDR3 consists of 17 residues. V lost 4 bases and J 1 base, leaving 19 bases between the germline ends. CDR3 sequence reads: CASSSYSRGGKNTEAFF. CDR3 in DNA: TGTGCCAGCAGCTCCTACTCCCGCGGAGGAAAGAACACTGAAGCTTTCTTT. The full variable domain, its missing parts supplied by reference TRBV7-2 and TRBJ1-1, is GAGVSQSPSNKVTEKGKDVELRCDPISGHTALYWYRQSLGQGLEFLIYFQGNSAPDKSGLPSDRFSAERTGGSVSTLTIQRTQQEDSAVYLCASSSYSRGGKNTEAFFGQGTRLTVV.

This clone is deemed medium-sized. The chain joins TRBV6-1 to TRBJ1-1; no definite D call. The V gene lost 3 bases and the J gene lost 7 bases, with 18 bases spanning the gap. CDR3 length equals 15 residues. Germline V gene lookup returns CDR1 MNHNS and CDR2 SASEGT. This CDR3 is CASSERFFGKGEAFF. DNA of the CDR3: TGTGCCAGCAGTGAGCGGTTTTTTGGTAAGGGTGAAGCTTTCTTT.

This clone was recorded a few times. The J gene is TRBJ1-1, the V gene TRBV18; tentatively, D is TRBD1 (5 bases). The V gene lost 0 bases and the J gene lost 5 bases, with 16 bases spanning the gap. The germline V gene has CDR1 KGHSH and CDR2 LQKENI. The CDR3 has 16 amino acids. The CDR3 protein is CASSPPQGTPETEAFF. CDR3 bases: TGTGCCAGCTCACCACCTCAGGGAACCCCGGAGACTGAAGCTTTCTTT.

The chain links TRBV7-9 to TRBJ2-2, with D unresolved. Germline V gives CDR1 SEHNR, CDR2 FQNEAQ (reference sequence). This CDR3 has 14 residues. The V and J ends lost 1 base and 6 bases respectively, with 9 bases between them. The CDR3 loop is CASSLEQRSGELFF. In nucleotides, the CDR3 is TGTGCCAGCAGCTTAGAGCAGAGGTCCGGGGAGCTGTTTTTT.

This clone was counted only a few times. V usage is TRBV19 and J usage is TRBJ1-1; a possible D gene is TRBD1 (5 bases). Germline assignment: CDR1 LNHDA and CDR2 SQIVND (reference sequence). With 9 bases removed from V and 1 base from J, the gap between germline ends came to 15 bases. The CDR3 totals 14 residues. CDR3 coding DNA: TGTGCCAGCACCTTGGGGCGACCGAACACTGAAGCTTTCTTT. Its protein product is CASTLGRPNTEAFF.

The rearrangement uses TRBV7-3 and TRBJ2-7; D is possibly TRBD1 (6 bases). The V end lost 5 bases, the J end lost 0 bases, and 14 bases lay between the germline ends. Per the germline V gene, CDR1 is SGHTA and CDR2 is FQGTGA. The CDR3 is made up of 15 amino acids. The DNA for the CDR3 is TGTGCCAGCAGCCGCTACCAGGGGAGCTCCTACGAGCAGTACTTC. Its protein is CASSRYQGSSYEQYF.